The clone carrying this T cell receptor beta chain is a singleton in its sample. Germline lookup yields CDR1 SGHDT and CDR2 YYEEEE. Trimming at V came to 4 bases and at J to 5 bases, leaving 13 bases not matched to a gene. The CDR3 contains 19 residues. The data belong to a study of blood T cell repertoires in COVID-19. Study-level background: Sample material is recorded as cDNA or gDNA derived from T cells, B-cell-depleted T cells, or PBMCs.

Libraries were prepared by immunoSEQ multiplex PCR; TCRdb keeps only in-frame clonotypes and omits some of them. The sample holds 200,000 or so clones; 75% to 90% are singletons and the top ten take around 3%. This sequence joins TRBV5-6 and TRBJ2-1, with 15 bases matching TRBD2. The sequence was collected from a man aged 55 to 69 with acute or convalescent COVID-19. The sample consisted of peripheral blood. The DNA of the CDR3 is TGTGCCAGCAGCGAGGACCCCGGGACTAGCGGGAGGAACCACAATGAGCAGTTCTTC. It codes for CASSEDPGTSGRNHNEQFF.